This TCR beta chain was retrieved from a study of cytomegalovirus exposure and HLA in healthy donors. Study findings and constraints: Presence/absence analyses took donor sequencing depth as roughly uniform.

The PCR employed 60 Vbeta primers together with 13 Jbeta primers. Profiling relied on immunoSEQ multiplex PCR, and the TCRdb table lists in-frame clones only, not all of them. Among fewer than 60,000 clones listed, approximately 80% were seen once. This clone has only one observation. Its antigen is still unknown. V lost 0 bases, J lost 3 bases, and 9 bases lay in between. Germline-derived CDR1 and CDR2 are SQVTM and ANQGSEA. The CDR3 extends over 13 amino acids. This TCR was sampled from a man aged 45-65 years in good health and CMV-seronegative. Sequencing was carried out using PBMCs. The chain is built from TRBV29-1 and TRBJ2-7; D may be TRBD1 (6 bases). CDR3 nucleotide sequence: TGCAGCGTTGAAGATCAAGGGGGCTACGAGCAGTACTTC. Encoded protein: CSVEDQGGYEQYF.